Sequencing of this T cell receptor (beta chain) was carried out in a study of cytomegalovirus exposure and HLA in healthy donors. The wider study: Most donors, 70% to 85% of 350 to 450 genotyped, fell in the Caucasian-associated ancestry cluster.

This CDR3 comprises 15 residues. Trimming took 0 bases from V and 2 from J, leaving 11 bases between them. The germline CDR1 and CDR2 sequences are SGHDT and YYEEEE. Despite likely unrecorded immune exposures, the donors were nominally healthy at the time of sampling. For this clone: Its antigen is unidentified.

Study-level points and caveats: The study assumed roughly uniform donor sequencing depth for presence/absence analyses. The study found most TCR sequences rare, yet found some public TCRs in many donors.

Researchers ran the PCR with 60 Vbeta and 13 Jbeta primers. Sequencing was performed with immunoSEQ multiplex PCR; in TCRdb, only in-frame clones are kept and a portion is missing. The sample carries roughly 77,000 clones, 75% to 80% recorded once. The gene calls are TRBV5-6 and TRBJ1-2, with D possibly being TRBD1 (5 bases). Source material: PBMCs. The source is a man in his forties in good health and CMV-seronegative. The CDR3 coding sequence is TGTGCCAGCAGCTTGGAAAGGACAACGAACTATGGCTACACCTTC. This gives the protein CASSLERTTNYGYTF.